The 3 T cell receptor beta chains reported below all come from one sample, sequenced in a study of tumor-infiltrating lymphocytes in primary liver carcinoma. Bulk tissue was left unsorted, and RNA and DNA were co-extracted from roughly 20-30 mg of it. Total RNA (around 510 ng) served as template for TCR beta cDNA synthesis primed by a constant-region primer. Construction of TCR beta libraries relied on three successive nested multiplex PCR rounds employing slightly modified ARM-PCR. The opening two PCR rounds, about 11 cycles each, paired TRBV1-TRBV30 forward primers with a C-beta reverse primer. TCRdb processed the multiplex PCR reads anew with MiXCR; each CDR3 protein has one entry. The sample consists of roughly 45,000 distinct CDR3 sequences, 60% to 85% of them appearing once. The sample consisted of liver tumor tissue from sampling region 5. As for subset: tumor region T5, tumor centre. The receptors were gathered from a middle-aged man with primary liver carcinoma and hepatitis B virus infection.

Turning to this clonotype: This could be a read error, since a much larger clone is one nucleotide away. V and J are TRBV29-1 and TRBJ1-1; D unclear. Germline V CDR1 and CDR2: SQVTM, ANQGSEA. This CDR3 has 12 amino acids. Trimming removed 4 bases at V and 4 bases at J, with 10 bases between. The CDR3: CSVGSGSTEAFF. CDR3 in DNA: TGCAGCGTTGGGAGTGGGAGCACTGAAGCTTTCTTT. The variable domain in full, completed from reference TRBV29-1 and TRBJ1-1, reads SAVISQKPSRDICQRGTSLTIQCQVDSQVTMMFWYRQQPGQSLTLIATANQGSEATYESGFVIDKFPISRPNLTFSTLTVSNMSPEDSSIYLCSVGSGSTEAFFGQGTRLTVV.

With regard to this clonotype: An end of the junction does not agree with germline; a read error may underlie this. The rearrangement uses TRBV7-8 and TRBJ2-1, with a possible D match to TRBD2 (5 bases). Germline CDR1 SGHVS, CDR2 FQNEAQ. The CDR3 contains 17 residues. The CDR3 sequence: CAGSSDGAGSSYNEQFF. CDR3 nucleotides: TGTGCCGGCAGCTCGGACGGAGCTGGGAGCTCCTACAATGAGCAGTTCTTC.

Regarding this clonotype: Compared with germline, one end of the junction differs, possibly owing to a read error. The chain carries TRBV28 and TRBJ1-3; D gene uncertain. The CDR3 extends over 15 amino acids. Germline V lookup: CDR1 MDHEN, CDR2 SYDVKM. DNA of the CDR3: TGTGCCAGCAGTTTTGGGAGGGCGATGGGAAACACCATATACTTT. Residues: CASSFGRAMGNTIYF.